One and the same sample provided the 9 T cell receptor beta chains below, sequenced in a study of blood T cell repertoires in COVID-19. The repertoire was sequenced with immunoSEQ multiplex PCR; TCRdb's copy has only in-frame clones and lacks some. There are roughly 400,000 clones in the sample; about 90% occur only once, and less than 2% lies in the top ten. The source material was PBMCs or T cells enriched from blood (not recorded which). All receptors come from a woman younger than 45 who had recovered from COVID-19.

The CDR3 region has the DNA TGTGCCAGCAGCGTCCGGTCAGGGGAGCTGTTTTTT. Residues: CASSVRSGELFF. The chain employs TRBV7-6 and TRBJ2-2; no clear D gene. The V end lost 5 bases, the J end lost 8 bases, and 9 bases lay between the germline ends. CDR3 length equals 12 residues. Germline V lookup: CDR1 SGHVS, CDR2 FNYEAQ.

This chain uses TRBV5-1 with TRBJ2-1; 13 bases are a match to TRBD2. Trimming at V came to 5 bases and at J to 9 bases, leaving 5 bases not matched to a gene. The V gene's germline CDR1 is SGHRS and CDR2 YFSETQ. CDR3 length: 14 residues. Here the CDR3 reads CASSTSGGAAEQFF. The CDR3 bases are TGCGCCAGCAGTACTAGCGGGGGGGCCGCTGAGCAGTTCTTC.

This chain connects TRBV7-9 to TRBJ1-5; 9 nucleotides line up with TRBD1. The CDR3 has 17 amino acids. Germline V gene sequence: CDR1 SEHNR, CDR2 FQNEAQ (reference sequence). After removal of 3 bases from V and 4 bases from J, the junction contained 10 bases not matched to a gene. CDR3 nucleotides: TGTGCCAGCAGCTTCAGCACCGGGACAGGGTCAAATCAGCCCCAGCATTTT. Residues: CASSFSTGTGSNQPQHF.

V usage is TRBV2 and J usage is TRBJ2-7, with no clear D. Germline V gene sequence: CDR1 SNHLY, CDR2 FYNNEI. V was shortened by 0 bases and J by 3 bases, with 6 bases between the two germline ends. This CDR3 has 13 residues. CDR3 protein: CASSEATYYEQYF. The CDR3 DNA follows: TGTGCCAGCAGTGAAGCAACTTACTACGAGCAGTACTTC. The complete variable domain, with remaining parts taken from reference TRBV2 and TRBJ2-7, reads EPEVTQTPSHQVTQMGQEVILRCVPISNHLYFYWYRQILGQKVEFLVSFYNNEISEKSEIFDDQFSVERPDGSNFTLKIRSTKLEDSAMYFCASSEATYYEQYFGPGTRLTVT.

The chain combines TRBV27 with TRBJ2-7; a weak D match, TRBD2 (5 bases). CDR1 and CDR2 from the germline V gene are MNHEY and SMNVEV (reference sequence). The CDR3 is 13 amino acids. The ends were cut back, 3 bases at V and 7 bases at J, with 13 bases in the middle. CDR3 amino acids: CASSFRGSGEQYF. CDR3 nucleotide sequence: TGTGCCAGCAGTTTCCGAGGGTCTGGGGAGCAGTACTTC.

The J gene is TRBJ1-1, the V gene TRBV6-1; TRBD1 aligns across 10 bases. CDR3 length: 16 amino acids. V was clipped by 6 bases and J by 0 bases; unmatched bases: 7. Germline-derived CDR1 and CDR2 are MNHNS and SASEGT. The CDR3 sequence: CASRERQGAMNTEAFF. CDR3 nucleotides: TGTGCCAGCAGAGAAAGACAGGGGGCGATGAACACTGAAGCTTTCTTT.

This clone appeared a single time. The V call is TRBV27, the J call TRBJ2-3; 11 nucleotides match TRBD1. Germline V gene sequence: CDR1 MNHEY, CDR2 SMNVEV (reference sequence). The CDR3 contains 15 residues. V trimming: 6 bases; J trimming: 1 base; junction bases outside the gene matches: 3. CDR3: CASRGTGGGTDTQYF. The CDR3 nucleotides read TGTGCCAGCAGGGGGACAGGGGGGGGCACAGATACGCAGTATTTT.

This chain uses TRBV7-8 with TRBJ1-5, with a possible D match to TRBD1 (5 bases). The V and J ends lost 0 bases and 9 bases respectively, with 12 bases between them. From germline, CDR1 is SGHVS and CDR2 FQNEAQ. The CDR3 consists of 14 residues. As DNA, the CDR3 is TGTGCCAGCAGCTTAGCGGGGGAGGGTTTGCCCCAGCATTTT. It yields the protein CASSLAGEGLPQHF.

The chain has TRBV6-2 or TRBV6-3 and TRBJ1-2; TRBD1 agrees at 7 bases. The CDR3 runs to 15 residues. Germline lookup yields CDR1 MNHEY and CDR2 SVGEGT. Losses at the gene ends were 0 bases for V and 6 bases for J; bases not matched to a gene: 7. CDR3 region: CASSYSTGTDNGYTF. In DNA, the CDR3 is TGTGCCAGCAGTTACTCGACCGGGACAGACAATGGCTACACCTTC.